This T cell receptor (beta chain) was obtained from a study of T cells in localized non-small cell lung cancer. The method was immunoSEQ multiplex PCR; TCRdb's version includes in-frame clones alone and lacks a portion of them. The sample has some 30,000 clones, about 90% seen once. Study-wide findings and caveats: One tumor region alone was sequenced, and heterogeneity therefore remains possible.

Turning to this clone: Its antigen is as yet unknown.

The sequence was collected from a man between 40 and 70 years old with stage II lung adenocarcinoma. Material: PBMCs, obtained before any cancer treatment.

CDR3 sequence: CASSLSPPSIYNEQFF. The CDR3, as DNA: TGTGCCAGCAGCTTATCGCCCCCCTCGATTTACAATGAGCAGTTCTTC. The chain combines TRBV13 with TRBJ2-1; D gene ambiguous. V was trimmed by 2 bases and J by 4 bases, leaving 15 bases between them. CDR1 is PRHDT and CDR2 is FYEKMQ in the germline V gene (reference sequence). The CDR3 extends over 16 amino acids.